One sample yielded the 13 T cell receptor beta chains listed below, sequenced in a study of T cells expressing NK-cell markers. No DNA is given; TCRdb re-called the 5' RACE reads and lists each CDR3 protein once. The sample's table shows 550,000 to 600,000 distinct CDR3 sequences. The source material was blood T cells: a sorted CD56 or NKG2C T cell subset, CD4+ or CD8+ T cells, or bulk PBMC T cells (not recorded which). The receptor source for this set is a man aged 18 to 29 in good health.

V and J are TRBV6-1 and TRBJ1-1; TCRdb's assignment of TRBD1 cannot be checked, as there is no DNA. The V gene's germline CDR1 is MNHNS and CDR2 SASEGT. The CDR3 length is 12 residues. The chain's CDR3 is CASSRTETEAFF.

V and J are TRBV12-3 or TRBV12-4 and TRBJ1-5. This CDR3 contains 18 residues. The CDR3 is CASSFRPRRADDNQPQHF.

The V call is TRBV14, the J call TRBJ2-5; there is no DNA to check the TCRdb D call of TRBD1. This CDR3 region has 15 residues. Germline CDR1 reads SGHDN; CDR2 reads FVKESK. The chain's CDR3 is CASSQGTGLEETQYF.

The genes are TRBV5-1 and TRBJ2-1. CDR3 length: 14 amino acids. Germline lookup yields CDR1 SGHRS and CDR2 YFSETQ. CDR3: CASNLVPGDNEQFF.

This chain links TRBV12-3 or TRBV12-4 with TRBJ1-5. This CDR3 region has 14 residues. CDR3: CASREGQSNQPQHF.

This chain links TRBV5-5 with TRBJ2-4; TCRdb calls TRBD1, which cannot be checked without DNA. Germline lookup yields CDR1 SGHKS and CDR2 YYEKEE (reference sequence). The CDR3 extends over 16 amino acids. The CDR3 sequence is CASSRVGTGDGNIQYF.

The chain links TRBV4-2 to TRBJ2-7; the TRBD2 assignment by TCRdb is unverifiable without DNA. The CDR3 contains 19 residues. Germline V gene sequence: CDR1 LGHNA, CDR2 YNFKEQ. CDR3 sequence reads: CASSRPLTSGRPRTYEQYF.

The CDR3 here is CSARPAGVTGELFF. The chain links TRBV20-1 to TRBJ2-2; TCRdb reports TRBD1, a call that lacks DNA to check it against. Germline CDR1 DFQATT, CDR2 SNEGSKA (reference sequence). The CDR3 contains 14 residues.

The genes are TRBV10-1 and TRBJ2-5; the TCRdb D gene call, TRBD1, has no DNA to confirm it. Per the germline V gene, CDR1 is WNHNN and CDR2 is SYGVQD (reference sequence). The CDR3 has 15 residues. This CDR3 is CASSRGQWEKETQYF.

The V call is TRBV29-1, the J call TRBJ2-1; checking the TCRdb D call of TRBD2 is not possible without DNA. This CDR3 contains 14 residues. The germline CDR1 and CDR2 sequences are SQVTM and ANQGSEA. The CDR3 here is CSVALARGHNEQFF.

The chain uses TRBV12-3 or TRBV12-4 and TRBJ2-3; TCRdb returns TRBD2, unconfirmable since there is no DNA. CDR3 size: 16 residues. The CDR3 sequence: CASSRGLAEHTDTQYF.

The rearrangement links TRBV15 to TRBJ2-3. The CDR3 extends over 14 amino acids. CDR1 and CDR2 from the germline V gene are LNHNV and YYDKDF (reference sequence). The CDR3 region is CATSRVGATDTQYF.

The chain uses TRBV27 and TRBJ1-3; as DNA is missing, the TRBD1 call by TCRdb cannot be tested. CDR3 length: 15 residues. Germline V CDR1 and CDR2: MNHEY, SMNVEV (reference sequence). CDR3 region: CASSSLGGRVNTIYF.